This T cell receptor beta chain was observed in a study of human T cells and chemical hapten exposure. Findings and caveats of the study: It was expanded TCRs that formed significantly more large CDR3 similarity clusters than controls did. TCRs exceeding 1 in 1000 frequency stayed unchanged with DPC sensitization. Patch test score tracked positively with PT1 expanded TCR counts.

V lost 1 base and J lost 3, with 6 bases in between. Germline CDR1 SNHLY, CDR2 FYNNEI. CDR3 length: 13 residues. This clonotype was counted a few times. As yet, its antigen is unknown. Individual cDNA molecules each carried unique molecular identifiers attached by the library. TCRdb fed the RACE reads into MiXCR, producing one record per CDR3 protein. The table lists 180,000 or so distinct CDR3 sequences, approximately 20% of them singletons. Described time point: patch test 1, 2 weeks after DPC sensitization. The sample's treatment: therapeutic diphenylcyclopropenone sensitization with weekly scalp DPC.

The receptor's source is a woman aged 45-65 years with alopecia areata. Some clones in this sample may be carry-over from other donors' samples. Sequenced here: whole blood, sampled in connection with sensitization to the hapten diphenylcyclopropenone (DPC). The chain links TRBV2 to TRBJ1-1; D is unresolved. CDR3 sequence (DNA): TGTGCCAGCAGTGAAGAGTTTCACACTGAAGCTTTCTTT. It codes for CASSEEFHTEAFF.